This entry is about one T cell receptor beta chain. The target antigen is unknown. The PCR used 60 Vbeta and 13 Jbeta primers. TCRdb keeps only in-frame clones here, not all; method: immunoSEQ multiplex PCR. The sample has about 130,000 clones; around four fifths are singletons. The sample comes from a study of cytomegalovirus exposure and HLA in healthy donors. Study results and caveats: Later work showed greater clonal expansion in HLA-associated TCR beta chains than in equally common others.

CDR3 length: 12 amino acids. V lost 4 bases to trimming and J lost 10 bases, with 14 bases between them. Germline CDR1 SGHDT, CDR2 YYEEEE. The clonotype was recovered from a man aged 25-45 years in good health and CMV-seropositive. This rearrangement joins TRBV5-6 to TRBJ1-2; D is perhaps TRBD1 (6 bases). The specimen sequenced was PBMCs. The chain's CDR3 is CASSIGTPDYTF. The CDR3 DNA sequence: TGTGCCAGCAGCATAGGGACACCCGACTACACCTTC.